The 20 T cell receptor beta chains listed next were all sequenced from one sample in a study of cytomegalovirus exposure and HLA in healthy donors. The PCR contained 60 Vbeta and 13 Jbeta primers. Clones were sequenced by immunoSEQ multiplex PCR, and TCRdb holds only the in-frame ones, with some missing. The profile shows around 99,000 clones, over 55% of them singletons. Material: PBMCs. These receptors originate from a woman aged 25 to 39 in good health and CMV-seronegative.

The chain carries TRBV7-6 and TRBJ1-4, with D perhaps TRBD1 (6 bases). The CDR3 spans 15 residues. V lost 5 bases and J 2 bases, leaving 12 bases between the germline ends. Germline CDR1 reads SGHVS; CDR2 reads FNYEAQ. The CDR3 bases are TGTGCCAGCAGCGGCCAACAGGGCACTAATGAAAAACTGTTTTTT. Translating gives CASSGQQGTNEKLFF. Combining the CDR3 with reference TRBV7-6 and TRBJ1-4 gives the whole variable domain GAGVSQSPRYKVTKRGQDVALRCDPISGHVSLYWYRQALGQGPEFLTYFNYEAQQDKSGLPNDRFSAERPEGSISTLTIQRTEQRDSAMYRCASSGQQGTNEKLFFGSGTQLSVL.

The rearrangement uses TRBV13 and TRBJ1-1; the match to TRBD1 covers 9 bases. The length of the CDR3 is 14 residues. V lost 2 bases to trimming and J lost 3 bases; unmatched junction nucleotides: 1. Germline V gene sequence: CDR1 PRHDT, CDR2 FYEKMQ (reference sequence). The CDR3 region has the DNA TGTGCCAGCAGCTTATGGACAGGGGACACTGAAGCTTTCTTT. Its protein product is CASSLWTGDTEAFF.

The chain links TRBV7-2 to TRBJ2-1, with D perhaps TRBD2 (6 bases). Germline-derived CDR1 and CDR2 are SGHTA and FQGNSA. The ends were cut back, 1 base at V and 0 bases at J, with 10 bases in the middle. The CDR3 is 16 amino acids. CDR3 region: CASSLVAASSYNEQFF. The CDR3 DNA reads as TGTGCCAGCAGCTTAGTAGCGGCGAGCTCCTACAATGAGCAGTTCTTC.

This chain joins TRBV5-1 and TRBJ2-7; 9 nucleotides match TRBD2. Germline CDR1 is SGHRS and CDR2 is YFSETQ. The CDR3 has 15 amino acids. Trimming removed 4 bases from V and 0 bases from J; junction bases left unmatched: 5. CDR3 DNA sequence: TGCGCCAGCAGCGCGACTAGCGGAACCTCCTACGAGCAGTACTTC. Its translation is CASSATSGTSYEQYF.

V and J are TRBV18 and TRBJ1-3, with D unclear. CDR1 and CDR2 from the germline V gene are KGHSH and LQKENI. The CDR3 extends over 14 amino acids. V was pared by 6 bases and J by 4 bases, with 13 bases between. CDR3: CASSPRAVGNTIYF. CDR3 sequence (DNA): TGTGCCAGCTCTCCGCGGGCGGTGGGAAACACCATATATTTT. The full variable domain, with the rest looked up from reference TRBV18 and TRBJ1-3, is NAGVMQNPRHLVRRRGQEARLRCSPMKGHSHVYWYRQLPEEGLKFMVYLQKENIIDESGMPKERFSAEFPKEGPSILRIQQVVRGDSAAYFCASSPRAVGNTIYFGEGSWLTVV.

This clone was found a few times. CDR3 amino acids: CASSVRTAKAFF. As DNA, the CDR3 is TGTGCCAGCAGCGTGAGGACAGCTAAAGCTTTCTTT. V gene TRBV5-6 combines with J gene TRBJ1-1; D possibly corresponds to TRBD1 (6 bases). CDR3 size: 12 residues. V lost 4 bases and J 9 bases, leaving 13 bases between the germline ends. Germline CDR1 is SGHDT and CDR2 is YYEEEE. The variable domain in full, completed from reference TRBV5-6 and TRBJ1-1, reads DAGVTQSPTHLIKTRGQQVTLRCSPKSGHDTVSWYQQALGQGPQFIFQYYEEEERQRGNFPDRFSGHQFPNYSSELNVNALLLGDSALYLCASSVRTAKAFFGQGTRLTVV.

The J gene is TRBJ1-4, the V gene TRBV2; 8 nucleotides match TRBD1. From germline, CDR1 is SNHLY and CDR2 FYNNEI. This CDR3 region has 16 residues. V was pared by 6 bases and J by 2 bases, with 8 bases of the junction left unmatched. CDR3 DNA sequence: TGTGCCAGCAGGTGGCGAAGGACAGGGACTAATGAAAAACTGTTTTTT. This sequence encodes CASRWRRTGTNEKLFF.

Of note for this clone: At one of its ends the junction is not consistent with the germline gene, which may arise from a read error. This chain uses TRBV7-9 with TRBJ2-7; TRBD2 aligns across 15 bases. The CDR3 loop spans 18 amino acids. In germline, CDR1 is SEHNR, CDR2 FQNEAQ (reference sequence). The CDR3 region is CSSSHGLAGGTAPYEQYF. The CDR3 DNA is TGTTCCAGCAGCCATGGACTAGCGGGAGGGACAGCCCCCTACGAGCAGTACTTC. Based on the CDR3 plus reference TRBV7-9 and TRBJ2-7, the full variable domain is DTGVSQNPRHKITKRGQNVTFRCDPISEHNRLYWYRQTLGQGPEFLTYFQNEAQLEKSRLLSDRFSAERPKGSFSTLEIQRTEQGDSAMYLCSSSHGLAGGTAPYEQYFGPGTRLTVT.

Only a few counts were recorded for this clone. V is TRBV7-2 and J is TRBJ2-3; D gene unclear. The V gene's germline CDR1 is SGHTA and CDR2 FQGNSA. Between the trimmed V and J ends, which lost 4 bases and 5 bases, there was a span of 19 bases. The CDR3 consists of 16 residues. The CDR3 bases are TGTGCCAGCAGCTCCCCAGGTTACAGCAGGTTAGATACGCAGTATTTT. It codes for CASSSPGYSRLDTQYF.

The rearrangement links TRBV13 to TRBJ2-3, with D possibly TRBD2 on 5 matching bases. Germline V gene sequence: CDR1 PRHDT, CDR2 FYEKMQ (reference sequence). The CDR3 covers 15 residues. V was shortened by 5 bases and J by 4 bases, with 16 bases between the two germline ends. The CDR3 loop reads CASSTLGSGADTQYF. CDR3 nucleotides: TGTGCCAGCAGCACACTGGGCTCCGGGGCAGATACGCAGTATTTT. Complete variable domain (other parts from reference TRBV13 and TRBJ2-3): AAGVIQSPRHLIKEKRETATLKCYPIPRHDTVYWYQQGPGQDPQFLISFYEKMQSDKGSIPDRFSAQQFSDYHSELNMSSLELGDSALYFCASSTLGSGADTQYFGPGTRLTVL.

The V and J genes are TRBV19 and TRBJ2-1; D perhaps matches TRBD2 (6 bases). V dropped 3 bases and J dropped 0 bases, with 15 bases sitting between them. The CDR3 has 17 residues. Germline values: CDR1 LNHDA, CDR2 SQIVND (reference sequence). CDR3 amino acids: CASSMGLAGRSYNEQFF. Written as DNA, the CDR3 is TGTGCCAGTAGTATGGGACTCGCGGGGCGCTCCTACAATGAGCAGTTCTTC. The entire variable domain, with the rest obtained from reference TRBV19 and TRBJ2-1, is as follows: DGGITQSPKYLFRKEGQNVTLSCEQNLNHDAMYWYRQDPGQGLRLIYYSQIVNDFQKGDIAEGYSVSREKKESFPLTVTSAQKNPTAFYLCASSMGLAGRSYNEQFFGPGTRLTVL.

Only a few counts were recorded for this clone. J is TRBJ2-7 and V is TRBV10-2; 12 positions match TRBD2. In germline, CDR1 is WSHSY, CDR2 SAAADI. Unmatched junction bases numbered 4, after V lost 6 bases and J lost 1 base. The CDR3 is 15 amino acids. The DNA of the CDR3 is TGCGCCAGCAGACAGACTAGCGGGGGTTCCTACGAGCAGTACTTC. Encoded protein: CASRQTSGGSYEQYF.

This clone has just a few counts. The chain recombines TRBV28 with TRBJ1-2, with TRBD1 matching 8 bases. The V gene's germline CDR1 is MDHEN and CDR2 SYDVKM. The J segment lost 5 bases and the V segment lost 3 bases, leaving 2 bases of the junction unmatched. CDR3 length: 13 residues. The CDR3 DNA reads TGTGCCAGCAGTTTTGACAGGGGATATGGCTACACCTTC. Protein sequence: CASSFDRGYGYTF.

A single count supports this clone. CDR3 sequence reads: CASSTTGLEAFF. The CDR3 DNA follows: TGTGCCAGCTCGACGACAGGTTTAGAAGCTTTCTTT. This chain uses TRBV18 with TRBJ1-1; a weak D match, TRBD1 (6 bases). Trimming left V 6 bases short and J 8 bases short, with 13 bases between. The length of the CDR3 is 12 residues. The germline V gene encodes CDR1 KGHSH and CDR2 LQKENI.

The CDR3 is CASSEIRAGPYNEQFF. In DNA form, the CDR3 reads TGTGCCAGCAGTGAAATTAGAGCGGGACCCTACAATGAGCAGTTCTTC. The rearrangement joins TRBV25-1 to TRBJ2-1, with TRBD2 matching 7 bases. The V segment lost 2 bases and the J segment 2 bases; nucleotides outside the gene matches: 6. This CDR3 region has 16 residues. CDR1 is MGHDK and CDR2 is SYGVNS in the germline V gene.

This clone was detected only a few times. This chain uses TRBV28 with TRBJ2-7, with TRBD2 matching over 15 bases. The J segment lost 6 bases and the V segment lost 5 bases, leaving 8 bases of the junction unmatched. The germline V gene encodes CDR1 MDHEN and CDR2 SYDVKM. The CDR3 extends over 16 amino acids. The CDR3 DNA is TGTGCCAGCAGTGGACTAGCGGGAGGGCCCTGGCTCGAGCAGTACTTC. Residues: CASSGLAGGPWLEQYF.

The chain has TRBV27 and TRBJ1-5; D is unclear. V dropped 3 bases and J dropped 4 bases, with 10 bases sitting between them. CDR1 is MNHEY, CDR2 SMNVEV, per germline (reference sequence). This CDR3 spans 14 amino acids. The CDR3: CASSFRHMNQPQHF. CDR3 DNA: TGTGCCAGCAGTTTCCGACACATGAATCAGCCCCAGCATTTT.

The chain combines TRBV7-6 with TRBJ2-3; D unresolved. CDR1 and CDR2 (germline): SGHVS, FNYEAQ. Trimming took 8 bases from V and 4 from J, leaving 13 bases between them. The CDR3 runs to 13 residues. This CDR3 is CASLGDAADTQYF. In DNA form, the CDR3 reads TGTGCCAGCCTTGGAGATGCCGCAGATACGCAGTATTTT.

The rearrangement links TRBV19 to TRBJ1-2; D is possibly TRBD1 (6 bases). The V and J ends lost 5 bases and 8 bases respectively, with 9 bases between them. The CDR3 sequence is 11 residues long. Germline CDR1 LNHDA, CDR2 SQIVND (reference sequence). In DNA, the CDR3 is TGTGCCAGTAGTTCAGGGGCCGGCTACACCTTC. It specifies CASSSGAGYTF. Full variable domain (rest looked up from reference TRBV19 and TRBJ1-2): DGGITQSPKYLFRKEGQNVTLSCEQNLNHDAMYWYRQDPGQGLRLIYYSQIVNDFQKGDIAEGYSVSREKKESFPLTVTSAQKNPTAFYLCASSSGAGYTFGSGTRLTVV.

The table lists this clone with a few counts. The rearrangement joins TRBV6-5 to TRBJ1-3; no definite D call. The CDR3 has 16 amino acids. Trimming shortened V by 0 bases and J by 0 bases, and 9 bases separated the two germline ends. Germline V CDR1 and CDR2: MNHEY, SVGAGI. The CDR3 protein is CASSYSTPSSGNTIYF. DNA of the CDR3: TGTGCCAGCAGTTACTCGACGCCTAGCTCTGGAAACACCATATATTTT.